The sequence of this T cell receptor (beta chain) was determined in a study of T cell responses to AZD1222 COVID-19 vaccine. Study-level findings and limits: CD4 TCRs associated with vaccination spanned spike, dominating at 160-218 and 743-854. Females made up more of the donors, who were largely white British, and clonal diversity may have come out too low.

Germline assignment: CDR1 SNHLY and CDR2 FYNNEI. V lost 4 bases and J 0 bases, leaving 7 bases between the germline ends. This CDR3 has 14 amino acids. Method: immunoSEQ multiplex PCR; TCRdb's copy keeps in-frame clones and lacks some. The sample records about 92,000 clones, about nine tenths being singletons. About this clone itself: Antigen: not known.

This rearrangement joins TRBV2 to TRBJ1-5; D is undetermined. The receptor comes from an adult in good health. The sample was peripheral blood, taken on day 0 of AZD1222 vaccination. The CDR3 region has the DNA TGTGCCAGCAGTGTAGGGTATAGCAATCAGCCCCAGCATTTT. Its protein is CASSVGYSNQPQHF.